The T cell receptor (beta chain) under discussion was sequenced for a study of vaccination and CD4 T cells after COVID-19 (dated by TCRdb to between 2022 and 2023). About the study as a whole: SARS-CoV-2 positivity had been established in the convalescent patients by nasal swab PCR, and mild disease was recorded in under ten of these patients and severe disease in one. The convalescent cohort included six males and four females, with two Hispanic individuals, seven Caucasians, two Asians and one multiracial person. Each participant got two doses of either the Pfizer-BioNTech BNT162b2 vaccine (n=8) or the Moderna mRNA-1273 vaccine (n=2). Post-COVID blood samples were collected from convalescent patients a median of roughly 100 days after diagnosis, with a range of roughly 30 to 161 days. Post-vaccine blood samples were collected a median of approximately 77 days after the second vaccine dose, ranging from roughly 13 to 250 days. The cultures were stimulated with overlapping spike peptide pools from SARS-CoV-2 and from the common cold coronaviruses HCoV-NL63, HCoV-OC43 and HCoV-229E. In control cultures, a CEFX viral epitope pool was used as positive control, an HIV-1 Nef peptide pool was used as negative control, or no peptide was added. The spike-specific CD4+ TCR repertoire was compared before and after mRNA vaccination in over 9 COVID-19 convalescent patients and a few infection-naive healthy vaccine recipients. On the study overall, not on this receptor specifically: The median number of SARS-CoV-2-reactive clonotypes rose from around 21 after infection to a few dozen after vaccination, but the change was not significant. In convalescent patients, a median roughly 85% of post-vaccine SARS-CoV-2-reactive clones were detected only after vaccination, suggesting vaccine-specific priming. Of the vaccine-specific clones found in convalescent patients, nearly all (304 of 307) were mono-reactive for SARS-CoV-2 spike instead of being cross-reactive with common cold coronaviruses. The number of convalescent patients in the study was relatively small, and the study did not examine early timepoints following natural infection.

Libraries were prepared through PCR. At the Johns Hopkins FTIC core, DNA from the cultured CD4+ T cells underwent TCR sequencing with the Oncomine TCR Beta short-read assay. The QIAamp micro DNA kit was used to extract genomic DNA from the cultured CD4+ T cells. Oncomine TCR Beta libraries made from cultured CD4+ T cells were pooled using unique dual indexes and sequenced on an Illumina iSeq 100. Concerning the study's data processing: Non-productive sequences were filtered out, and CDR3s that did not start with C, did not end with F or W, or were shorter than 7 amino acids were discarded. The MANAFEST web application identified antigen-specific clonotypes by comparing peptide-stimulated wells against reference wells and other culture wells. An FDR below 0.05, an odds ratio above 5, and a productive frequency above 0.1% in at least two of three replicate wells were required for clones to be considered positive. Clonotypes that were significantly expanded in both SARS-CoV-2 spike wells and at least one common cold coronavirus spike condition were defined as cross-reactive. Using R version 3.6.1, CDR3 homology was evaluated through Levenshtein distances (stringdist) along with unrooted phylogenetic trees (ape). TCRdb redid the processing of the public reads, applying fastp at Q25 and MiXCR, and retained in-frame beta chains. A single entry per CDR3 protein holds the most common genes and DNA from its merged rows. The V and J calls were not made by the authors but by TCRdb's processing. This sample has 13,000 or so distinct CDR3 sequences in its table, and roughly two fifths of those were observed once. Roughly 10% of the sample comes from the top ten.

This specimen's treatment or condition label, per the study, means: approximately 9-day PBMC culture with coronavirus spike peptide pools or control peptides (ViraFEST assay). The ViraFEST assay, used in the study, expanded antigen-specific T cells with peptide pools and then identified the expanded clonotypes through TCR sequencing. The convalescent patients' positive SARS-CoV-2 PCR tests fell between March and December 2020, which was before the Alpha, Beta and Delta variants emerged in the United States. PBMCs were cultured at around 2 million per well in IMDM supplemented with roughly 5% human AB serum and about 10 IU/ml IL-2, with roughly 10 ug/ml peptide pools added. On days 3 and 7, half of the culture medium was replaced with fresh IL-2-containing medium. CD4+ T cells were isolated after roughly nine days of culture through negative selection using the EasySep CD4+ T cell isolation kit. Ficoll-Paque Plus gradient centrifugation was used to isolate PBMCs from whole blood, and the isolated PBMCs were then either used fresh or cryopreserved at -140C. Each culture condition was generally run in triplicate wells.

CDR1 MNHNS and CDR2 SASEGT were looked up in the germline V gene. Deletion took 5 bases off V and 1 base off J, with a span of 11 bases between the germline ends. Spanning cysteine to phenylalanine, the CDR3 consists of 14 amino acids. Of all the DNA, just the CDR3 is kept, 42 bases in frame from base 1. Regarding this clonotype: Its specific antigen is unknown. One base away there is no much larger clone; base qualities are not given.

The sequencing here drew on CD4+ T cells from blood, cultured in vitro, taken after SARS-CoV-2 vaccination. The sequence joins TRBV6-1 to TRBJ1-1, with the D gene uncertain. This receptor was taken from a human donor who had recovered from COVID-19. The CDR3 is CASSKLARNTEAFF. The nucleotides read TGTGCCAGCAGTAAACTAGCCAGGAACACTGAAGCTTTCTTT.